The rows below give T cell receptor beta chains drawn from one sample of a study of post-analysis software for immune sequencing data. Via MiXCR, TCRdb re-called the PCR reads, giving one row per CDR3 protein. The table includes fewer than 850,000 distinct CDR3 sequences, 40% to 55% detected once. Sequencing used blood. These TCRs come from a girl under 18 with multiple sclerosis. The CDR3 runs from the conserved cysteine through the conserved F or W. D genes are given only for firm matches. Some rows have no size entry. The others give once, few or many, or a class for an expanded clone.

clone size: .
J gene: TRBJ1-4
D gene: .
V gene: TRBV6-6
CDR3 protein: CASQRGAMGEKLFF
CDR3 DNA: TGTGCCAGTCAAAGGGGGGCGATGGGTGAAAAACTGTTTTTT

clone size: .
J gene: TRBJ2-7
D gene: .
V gene: TRBV20-1
CDR3 protein: CSAGILDPYNEQYF
CDR3 DNA: TGCAGTGCTGGGATCCTAGACCCCTACAATGAGCAGTACTTC

clone size: .
J gene: TRBJ1-1
D gene: .
V gene: TRBV12-3/TRBV12-4
CDR3 protein: CASSFTGSTEAFF
CDR3 DNA: TGTGCCAGCAGTTTTACAGGGAGCACTGAAGCTTTCTTT

clone size: .
J gene: TRBJ2-7
D gene: .
V gene: TRBV28
CDR3 protein: CASSSLSGRSYEQYF
CDR3 DNA: TGTGCCAGCTCCTCCCTTAGCGGTCGATCCTACGAGCAGTACTTC

clone size: .
J gene: TRBJ2-7
D gene: TRBD2
V gene: TRBV7-2
CDR3 protein: CASSRGLAGVFYEQYF
CDR3 DNA: TGTGCCAGCAGCCGAGGACTAGCGGGGGTCTTCTACGAGCAGTACTTC

clone size: few
J gene: TRBJ1-1
D gene: TRBD1
V gene: TRBV27
CDR3 protein: CASRSLQGASEAFF
CDR3 DNA: TGTGCCAGTAGGTCCCTACAGGGGGCATCTGAAGCTTTCTTT

clone size: few
J gene: TRBJ2-1
D gene: .
V gene: TRBV24-1
CDR3 protein: CATSDLDDNEQFF
CDR3 DNA: TGTGCCACCAGTGACCTCGATGACAATGAGCAGTTCTTC

clone size: few
J gene: TRBJ2-5
D gene: .
V gene: TRBV7-8
CDR3 protein: CASSHLSGETQYF
CDR3 DNA: TGTGCCAGCAGCCACCTGTCGGGCGAGACCCAGTACTTC

clone size: few
J gene: TRBJ1-1
D gene: .
V gene: TRBV6-1
CDR3 protein: CASSEQGSTEAFF
CDR3 DNA: TGTGCCAGCAGTGAACAGGGGTCCACTGAAGCTTTCTTT

clone size: .
J gene: TRBJ2-3
D gene: TRBD2
V gene: TRBV20-1
CDR3 protein: CSARAVLAIHREAPDTQYF
CDR3 DNA: TGCAGTGCTAGAGCCGTCCTAGCCATCCATCGGGAGGCCCCGGATACGCAGTATTTT

clone size: .
J gene: TRBJ2-1
D gene: .
V gene: TRBV4-3
CDR3 protein: CASSQDPDIYNEQFF
CDR3 DNA: TGCGCCAGCAGCCAAGATCCGGACATTTATAATGAGCAGTTCTTC

clone size: once
J gene: TRBJ1-2
D gene: TRBD1
V gene: TRBV7-9
CDR3 protein: CASSLGTGGIYGYTF
CDR3 DNA: TGTGCCAGCAGCCTCGGGACAGGGGGGATCTATGGCTACACCTTC

clone size: .
J gene: TRBJ2-7
D gene: .
V gene: TRBV15
CDR3 protein: CATSTARSSYEQYF
CDR3 DNA: TGTGCCACCAGCACAGCGAGAAGCTCCTACGAGCAGTACTTC

clone size: .
J gene: TRBJ1-2
D gene: .
V gene: TRBV24-1
CDR3 protein: CATSDARGAYGYTF
CDR3 DNA: TGTGCCACCAGTGATGCCAGGGGCGCATATGGCTACACCTTC

clone size: few
J gene: TRBJ2-7
D gene: .
V gene: TRBV7-2
CDR3 protein: CASSLWAEQYF
CDR3 DNA: TGTGCCAGCAGCTTATGGGCCGAGCAGTACTTC

clone size: few
J gene: TRBJ2-5
D gene: .
V gene: TRBV29-1
CDR3 protein: CSVAGSYQETQYF
CDR3 DNA: TGCAGCGTTGCGGGATCTTACCAAGAGACCCAGTACTTC

clone size: .
J gene: TRBJ2-7
D gene: TRBD2
V gene: TRBV27
CDR3 protein: CASSLRPPSAGSSYEQYF
CDR3 DNA: TGTGCCAGCAGTTTGCGCCCACCCTCAGCGGGATCTTCCTACGAGCAGTACTTC

clone size: .
J gene: TRBJ2-7
D gene: TRBD2
V gene: TRBV20-1
CDR3 protein: CSARDGGGDMGEQYF
CDR3 DNA: TGCAGTGCTAGAGATGGGGGGGGAGATATGGGCGAGCAGTACTTC

clone size: few
J gene: TRBJ2-7
D gene: TRBD2
V gene: TRBV24-1
CDR3 protein: CATSDRTSGTYEQYF
CDR3 DNA: TGTGCCACCAGTGATCGGACTAGCGGAACCTACGAGCAGTACTTC

clone size: once
J gene: TRBJ2-7
D gene: .
V gene: TRBV5-1
CDR3 protein: CASSQTQWGNEQYF
CDR3 DNA: TGCGCCAGCAGCCAGACCCAATGGGGTAACGAGCAGTACTTC

clone size: .
J gene: TRBJ1-5
D gene: .
V gene: TRBV20-1
CDR3 protein: CSARPFSGDQPQHF
CDR3 DNA: TGCAGTGCTAGACCCTTCTCAGGGGATCAGCCCCAGCATTTT

clone size: many
J gene: TRBJ2-7
D gene: TRBD2
V gene: TRBV5-1
CDR3 protein: CASSSGLATYEQYF
CDR3 DNA: TGTGCCAGCAGTTCGGGACTAGCTACCTACGAGCAGTACTTC

clone size: .
J gene: TRBJ2-1
D gene: .
V gene: TRBV20-1
CDR3 protein: CSAIGEFANEQFF
CDR3 DNA: TGCAGTGCTATCGGGGAATTCGCCAATGAGCAGTTCTTC

clone size: few
J gene: TRBJ2-1
D gene: .
V gene: TRBV9
CDR3 protein: CASSVAANNEQFF
CDR3 DNA: TGTGCCAGCAGCGTAGCGGCGAACAATGAGCAGTTCTTC

clone size: .
J gene: TRBJ2-7
D gene: .
V gene: TRBV5-1
CDR3 protein: CASSLVGVVSYEQYF
CDR3 DNA: TGCGCCAGCAGCTTGGTTGGGGTGGTCTCCTACGAGCAGTACTTC

clone size: .
J gene: TRBJ2-1
D gene: .
V gene: TRBV6-2/TRBV6-3
CDR3 protein: CASRLDRPYNEQFF
CDR3 DNA: TGTGCCAGCAGACTCGACAGGCCCTACAATGAGCAGTTCTTC

clone size: .
J gene: TRBJ2-1
D gene: .
V gene: TRBV7-2
CDR3 protein: CASIPSSGYNEQFF
CDR3 DNA: TGTGCCAGCATTCCATCCTCGGGGTACAATGAGCAGTTCTTC

clone size: few
J gene: TRBJ2-4
D gene: .
V gene: TRBV12-3/TRBV12-4
CDR3 protein: CASSLALGGDRQFRQYF
CDR3 DNA: TGTGCCAGCAGTTTAGCGCTGGGGGGGGACAGACAGTTCAGGCAGTACTTC

clone size: few
J gene: TRBJ1-1
D gene: .
V gene: TRBV12-3/TRBV12-4
CDR3 protein: CASSFQEAPTEAFF
CDR3 DNA: TGTGCCAGCAGTTTTCAGGAAGCCCCCACTGAAGCTTTCTTT

clone size: .
J gene: TRBJ2-6
D gene: .
V gene: TRBV29-1
CDR3 protein: CSVDLGSGANVLTF
CDR3 DNA: TGCAGCGTTGATTTAGGCTCTGGGGCCAACGTCCTGACTTTC

clone size: .
J gene: TRBJ2-2
D gene: TRBD1
V gene: TRBV7-7
CDR3 protein: CASSLGTDTTGELFF
CDR3 DNA: TGTGCTAGCAGCCTGGGGACAGACACCACCGGGGAGCTGTTTTTT

clone size: few
J gene: TRBJ2-7
D gene: TRBD2
V gene: TRBV20-1
CDR3 protein: CSARDILAGAYEQYF
CDR3 DNA: TGCAGTGCTAGAGATATCCTAGCGGGAGCCTACGAGCAGTACTTC

clone size: few
J gene: TRBJ2-1
D gene: TRBD2
V gene: TRBV10-3
CDR3 protein: CATEGLAGAGEQFF
CDR3 DNA: TGTGCCACCGAGGGGCTAGCGGGAGCCGGGGAGCAGTTCTTC

clone size: .
J gene: TRBJ2-1
D gene: TRBD2
V gene: TRBV6-1
CDR3 protein: CASSTQAGSGNEQFF
CDR3 DNA: TGTGCCAGCAGTACGCAAGCGGGATCGGGCAATGAGCAGTTCTTC

clone size: few
J gene: TRBJ2-1
D gene: TRBD2
V gene: TRBV30
CDR3 protein: CAWESGRRAHYNEQFF
CDR3 DNA: TGTGCCTGGGAAAGCGGGAGGAGGGCCCACTACAATGAGCAGTTCTTC

clone size: .
J gene: TRBJ1-2
D gene: TRBD1
V gene: TRBV20-1
CDR3 protein: CSARDRTGWYNYGYTF
CDR3 DNA: TGCAGTGCTAGAGACCGGACAGGATGGTATAACTATGGCTACACCTTC

clone size: few
J gene: TRBJ2-7
D gene: .
V gene: TRBV27
CDR3 protein: CASSFLASYEQYF
CDR3 DNA: TGTGCCAGCAGTTTTTTGGCCTCCTACGAGCAGTACTTC

clone size: .
J gene: TRBJ2-1
D gene: .
V gene: TRBV20-1
CDR3 protein: CSASWTVYNEQFF
CDR3 DNA: TGCAGTGCTAGCTGGACAGTATACAATGAGCAGTTCTTC

clone size: .
J gene: TRBJ2-1
D gene: .
V gene: TRBV7-2
CDR3 protein: CASSFAWVQFF
CDR3 DNA: TGTGCCAGCAGCTTCGCTTGGGTGCAGTTCTTC

clone size: few
J gene: TRBJ1-5
D gene: .
V gene: TRBV27
CDR3 protein: CASSPTGIRPQHF
CDR3 DNA: TGTGCCAGCAGCCCTACTGGGATTCGGCCCCAGCATTTT

clone size: few
J gene: TRBJ2-7
D gene: TRBD2
V gene: TRBV20-1
CDR3 protein: CSARDPGLDTYEQYF
CDR3 DNA: TGCAGTGCTAGAGATCCCGGACTAGACACCTACGAGCAGTACTTC

clone size: many
J gene: TRBJ2-5
D gene: .
V gene: TRBV20-1
CDR3 protein: CSARDGGPQETQYF
CDR3 DNA: TGCAGTGCTAGAGATGGCGGGCCCCAAGAGACCCAGTACTTC

clone size: .
J gene: TRBJ2-7
D gene: TRBD1
V gene: TRBV6-6
CDR3 protein: CATHGRDRGGYEQYF
CDR3 DNA: TGTGCCACCCATGGGCGGGACAGGGGAGGTTACGAGCAGTACTTC

clone size: .
J gene: TRBJ1-5
D gene: TRBD1
V gene: TRBV28
CDR3 protein: CASRYADRANQPQHF
CDR3 DNA: TGTGCCAGCAGATACGCGGACAGGGCCAATCAGCCCCAGCATTTT

clone size: once
J gene: TRBJ2-2
D gene: .
V gene: TRBV4-2
CDR3 protein: CASSHPREGAGTGELFF
CDR3 DNA: TGTGCCAGCAGCCATCCCAGGGAGGGGGCGGGCACCGGGGAGCTGTTTTTT

clone size: .
J gene: TRBJ2-3
D gene: .
V gene: TRBV6-2/TRBV6-3
CDR3 protein: CATQTTSTDTQYF
CDR3 DNA: TGTGCCACCCAGACGACTAGCACAGATACGCAGTATTTT

clone size: .
J gene: TRBJ2-1
D gene: TRBD2
V gene: TRBV28
CDR3 protein: CASSLYRREGRNEQFF
CDR3 DNA: TGTGCCAGCAGTTTATATCGGCGGGAGGGCCGAAATGAGCAGTTCTTC

clone size: once
J gene: TRBJ2-1
D gene: TRBD2
V gene: TRBV20-1
CDR3 protein: CSGEMGLAGERGGQFF
CDR3 DNA: TGCAGTGGAGAGATGGGACTAGCGGGAGAAAGGGGTGGGCAGTTCTTC

clone size: .
J gene: TRBJ1-5
D gene: .
V gene: TRBV24-1
CDR3 protein: CATSDGAGVDQPQHF
CDR3 DNA: TGTGCCACCAGTGATGGTGCAGGGGTGGATCAGCCCCAGCATTTT

clone size: few
J gene: TRBJ2-7
D gene: .
V gene: TRBV6-5
CDR3 protein: CASSYGAGAYEQYF
CDR3 DNA: TGTGCCAGCAGTTACGGGGCAGGGGCCTACGAGCAGTACTTC

clone size: .
J gene: TRBJ1-1
D gene: .
V gene: TRBV12-3/TRBV12-4
CDR3 protein: CASRGTIEWTEAFF
CDR3 DNA: TGTGCCAGCAGGGGGACCATAGAGTGGACTGAAGCTTTCTTT

clone size: few
J gene: TRBJ2-7
D gene: .
V gene: TRBV28
CDR3 protein: CASRIGGSYEQYF
CDR3 DNA: TGTGCCAGCAGGATTGGGGGGTCGTACGAGCAGTACTTC

clone size: .
J gene: TRBJ1-2
D gene: TRBD1
V gene: TRBV29-1
CDR3 protein: CSVVPGQARVYTF
CDR3 DNA: TGCAGCGTTGTGCCCGGACAGGCTCGGGTCTACACCTTC

clone size: few
J gene: TRBJ2-1
D gene: .
V gene: TRBV27
CDR3 protein: CASSVQGRTEQFF
CDR3 DNA: TGTGCCAGCAGTGTACAGGGAAGAACTGAGCAGTTCTTC

clone size: .
J gene: TRBJ2-2
D gene: .
V gene: TRBV11-2
CDR3 protein: CASSLDRAGKVPGELFF
CDR3 DNA: TGTGCCAGCAGCTTAGATCGGGCAGGGAAGGTTCCCGGGGAGCTGTTTTTT

clone size: few
J gene: TRBJ2-7
D gene: TRBD1
V gene: TRBV12-3/TRBV12-4
CDR3 protein: CASTGDSRLYEQYF
CDR3 DNA: TGTGCCAGCACCGGGGACAGCAGACTATACGAGCAGTACTTC

clone size: once
J gene: TRBJ2-3
D gene: .
V gene: TRBV6-2/TRBV6-3
CDR3 protein: CASSYLGTRDTDTQYF
CDR3 DNA: TGTGCCAGCAGTTACCTAGGTACGCGCGACACAGATACGCAGTATTTT

clone size: .
J gene: TRBJ2-5
D gene: TRBD2
V gene: TRBV7-3
CDR3 protein: CASSPTSGSGKTQYF
CDR3 DNA: TGTGCCAGCAGCCCCACTAGCGGGAGTGGAAAGACCCAGTACTTC

clone size: few
J gene: TRBJ2-7
D gene: TRBD2
V gene: TRBV29-1
CDR3 protein: CSVLGLAGAHEQYF
CDR3 DNA: TGCAGCGTTCTTGGACTAGCGGGAGCCCACGAGCAGTACTTC